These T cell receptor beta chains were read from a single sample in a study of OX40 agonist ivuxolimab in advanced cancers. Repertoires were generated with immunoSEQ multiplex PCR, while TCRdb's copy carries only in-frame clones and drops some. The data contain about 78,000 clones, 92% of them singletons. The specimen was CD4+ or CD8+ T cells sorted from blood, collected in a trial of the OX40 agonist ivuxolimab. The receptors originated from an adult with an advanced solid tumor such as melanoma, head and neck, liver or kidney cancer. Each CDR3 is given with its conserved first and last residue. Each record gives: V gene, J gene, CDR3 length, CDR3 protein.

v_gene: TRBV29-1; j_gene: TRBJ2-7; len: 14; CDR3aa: CSVSRAGGSYEQYF
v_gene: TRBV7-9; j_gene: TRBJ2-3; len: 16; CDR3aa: CASSFGLAGWSDTQYF
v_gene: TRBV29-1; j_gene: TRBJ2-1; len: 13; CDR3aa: CSVRTFIYNEQFF
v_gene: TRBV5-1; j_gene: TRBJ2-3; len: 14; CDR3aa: CASSLGTGTDTQYF
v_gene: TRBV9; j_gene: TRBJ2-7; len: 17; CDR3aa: CASSVGLRPSGSYEQYF
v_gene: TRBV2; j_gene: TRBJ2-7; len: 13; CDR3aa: CASNNPRDARGYF
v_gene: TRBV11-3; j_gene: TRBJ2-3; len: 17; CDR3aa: CASSPTSGRALWDTQYF
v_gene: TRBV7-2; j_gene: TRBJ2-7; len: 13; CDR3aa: CASSLRVQYEQYF
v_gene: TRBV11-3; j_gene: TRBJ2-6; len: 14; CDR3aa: CASSPTNGANVLTF
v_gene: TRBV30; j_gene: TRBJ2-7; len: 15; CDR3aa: CAWRKPGQILNEQYF
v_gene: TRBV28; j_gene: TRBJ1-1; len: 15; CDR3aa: CASSFSGEGGTEAFF
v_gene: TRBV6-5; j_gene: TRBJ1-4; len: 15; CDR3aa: CASSYGQASNEKLFF
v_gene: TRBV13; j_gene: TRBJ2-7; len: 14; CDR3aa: CASSPGYTTYEQYF